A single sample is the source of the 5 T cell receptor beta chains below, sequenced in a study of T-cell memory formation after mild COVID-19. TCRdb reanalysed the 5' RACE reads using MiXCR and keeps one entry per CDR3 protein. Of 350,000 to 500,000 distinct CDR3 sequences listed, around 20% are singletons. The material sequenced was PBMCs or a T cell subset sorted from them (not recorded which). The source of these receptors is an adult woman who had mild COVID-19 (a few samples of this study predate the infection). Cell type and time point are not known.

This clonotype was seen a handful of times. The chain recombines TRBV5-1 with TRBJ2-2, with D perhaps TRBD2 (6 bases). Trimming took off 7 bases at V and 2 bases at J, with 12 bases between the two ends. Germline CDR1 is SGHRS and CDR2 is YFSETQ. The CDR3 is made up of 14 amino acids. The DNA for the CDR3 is TGCGCCAGCCAACCCGGGAGCAACACCGGGGAGCTGTTTTTT. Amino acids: CASQPGSNTGELFF.

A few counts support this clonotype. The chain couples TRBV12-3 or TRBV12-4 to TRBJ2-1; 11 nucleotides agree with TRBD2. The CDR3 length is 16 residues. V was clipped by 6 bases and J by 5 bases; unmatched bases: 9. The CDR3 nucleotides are TGTGCCAGCAGGTATAGCGGGAGGGCCCACGACAATGAGCAGTTCTTC. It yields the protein CASRYSGRAHDNEQFF.

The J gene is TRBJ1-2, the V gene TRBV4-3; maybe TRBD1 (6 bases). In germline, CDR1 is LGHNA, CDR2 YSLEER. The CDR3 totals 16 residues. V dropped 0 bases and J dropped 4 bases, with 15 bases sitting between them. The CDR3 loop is CASSQEVGGPGYGYTF. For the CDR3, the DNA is TGCGCCAGCAGCCAAGAGGTGGGGGGCCCAGGCTATGGCTACACCTTC.

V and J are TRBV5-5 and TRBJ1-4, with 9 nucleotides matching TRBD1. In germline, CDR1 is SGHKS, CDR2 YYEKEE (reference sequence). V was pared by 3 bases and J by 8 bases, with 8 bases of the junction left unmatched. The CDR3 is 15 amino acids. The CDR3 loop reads CASSSPGTGIEKLFF. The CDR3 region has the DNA TGTGCCAGCAGCTCCCCCGGGACAGGGATAGAAAAACTGTTTTTT.

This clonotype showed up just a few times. The CDR3 coding sequence is TGCGCCAGCAGCCAAGAAGCAGGGGCGGGCTATGGCTACACCTTC. This translates into CASSQEAGAGYGYTF. J is TRBJ1-2 and V is TRBV4-3; D is perhaps TRBD1 (6 bases). Trimming cost V 0 bases and J 4 bases, with 12 bases left between them. There are 15 residues in the CDR3. The germline V gene has CDR1 LGHNA and CDR2 YSLEER.